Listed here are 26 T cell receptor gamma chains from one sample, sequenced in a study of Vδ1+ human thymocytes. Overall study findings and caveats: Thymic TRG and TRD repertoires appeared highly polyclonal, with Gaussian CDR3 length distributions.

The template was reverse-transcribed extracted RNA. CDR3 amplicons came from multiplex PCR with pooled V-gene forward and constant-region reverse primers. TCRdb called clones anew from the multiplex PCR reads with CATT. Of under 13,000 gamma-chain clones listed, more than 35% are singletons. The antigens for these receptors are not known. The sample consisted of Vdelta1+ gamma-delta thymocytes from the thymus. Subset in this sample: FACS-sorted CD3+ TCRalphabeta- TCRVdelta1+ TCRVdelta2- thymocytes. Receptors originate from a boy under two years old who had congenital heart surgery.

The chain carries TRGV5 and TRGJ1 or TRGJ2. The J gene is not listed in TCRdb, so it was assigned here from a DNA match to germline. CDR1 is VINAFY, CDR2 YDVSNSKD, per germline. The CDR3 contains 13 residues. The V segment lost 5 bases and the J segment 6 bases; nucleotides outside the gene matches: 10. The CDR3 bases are TGTGCCACCTGGGCCGGGTCGCCTTATAAGAAACTCTTT. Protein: CATWAGSPYKKLF.

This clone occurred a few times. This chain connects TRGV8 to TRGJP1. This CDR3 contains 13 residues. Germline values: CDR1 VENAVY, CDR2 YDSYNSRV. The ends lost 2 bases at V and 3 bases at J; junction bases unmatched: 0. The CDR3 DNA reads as TGTGCCACCTGGGATACCACTGGTTGGTTCAAGATATTT. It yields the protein CATWDTTGWFKIF.

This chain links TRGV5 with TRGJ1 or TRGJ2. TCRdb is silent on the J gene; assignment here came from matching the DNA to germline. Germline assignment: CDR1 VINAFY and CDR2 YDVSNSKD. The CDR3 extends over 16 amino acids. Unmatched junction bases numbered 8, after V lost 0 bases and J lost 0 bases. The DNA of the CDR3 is TGTGCCACCTGGGACAGGCGTACCCGGAATTATTATAAGAAACTCTTT. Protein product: CATWDRRTRNYYKKLF.

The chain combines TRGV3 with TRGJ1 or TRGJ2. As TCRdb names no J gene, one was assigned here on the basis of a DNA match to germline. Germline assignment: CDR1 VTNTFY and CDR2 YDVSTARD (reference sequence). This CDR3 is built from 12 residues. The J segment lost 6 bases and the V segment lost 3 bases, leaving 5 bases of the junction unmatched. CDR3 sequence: CATWDGSYKKLF. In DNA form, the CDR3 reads TGTGCCACCTGGGACGGCTCTTATAAGAAACTCTTT.

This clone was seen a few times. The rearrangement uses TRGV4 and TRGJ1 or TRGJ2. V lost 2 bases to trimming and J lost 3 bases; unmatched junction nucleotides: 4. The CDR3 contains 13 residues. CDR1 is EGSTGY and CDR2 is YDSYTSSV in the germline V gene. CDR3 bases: TGTGCCACCTGGGATGATCCTTATTATAAGAAACTCTTT. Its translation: CATWDDPYYKKLF.

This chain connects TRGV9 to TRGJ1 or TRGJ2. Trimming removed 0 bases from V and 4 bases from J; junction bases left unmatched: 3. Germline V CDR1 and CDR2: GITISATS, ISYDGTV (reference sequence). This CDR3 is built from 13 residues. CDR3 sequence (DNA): TGTGCCTTGTGGGAGGTGTCGTATTATAAGAAACTCTTT. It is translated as CALWEVSYYKKLF.

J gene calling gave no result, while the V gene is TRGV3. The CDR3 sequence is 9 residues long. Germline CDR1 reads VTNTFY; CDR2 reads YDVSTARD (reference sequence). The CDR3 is CATWDIMVF. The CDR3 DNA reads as TGTGCCACCTGGGACATCATGGTGTTT.

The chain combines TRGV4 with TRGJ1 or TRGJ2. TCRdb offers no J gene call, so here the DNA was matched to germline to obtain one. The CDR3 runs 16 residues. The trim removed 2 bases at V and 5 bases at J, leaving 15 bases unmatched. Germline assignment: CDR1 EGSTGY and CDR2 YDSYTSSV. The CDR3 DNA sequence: TGTGCCACCTGGGATGATTCCCGGGGGATGAATTATAAGAAACTCTTT. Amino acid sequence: CATWDDSRGMNYKKLF.

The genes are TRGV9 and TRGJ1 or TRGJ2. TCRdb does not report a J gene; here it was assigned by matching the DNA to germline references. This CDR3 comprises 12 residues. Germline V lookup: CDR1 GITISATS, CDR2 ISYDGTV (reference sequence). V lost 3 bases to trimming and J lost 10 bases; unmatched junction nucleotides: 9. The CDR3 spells CALWEFPIKKLF. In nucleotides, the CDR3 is TGTGCCTTGTGGGAGTTCCCAATAAAGAAACTCTTT.

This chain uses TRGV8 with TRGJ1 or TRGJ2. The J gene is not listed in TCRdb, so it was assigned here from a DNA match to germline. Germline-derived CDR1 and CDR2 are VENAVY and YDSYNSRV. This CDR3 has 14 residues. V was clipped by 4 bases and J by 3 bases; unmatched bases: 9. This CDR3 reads CATWDSQLYYKKLF. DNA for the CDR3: TGTGCCACCTGGGACTCCCAACTTTATTATAAGAAACTCTTT.

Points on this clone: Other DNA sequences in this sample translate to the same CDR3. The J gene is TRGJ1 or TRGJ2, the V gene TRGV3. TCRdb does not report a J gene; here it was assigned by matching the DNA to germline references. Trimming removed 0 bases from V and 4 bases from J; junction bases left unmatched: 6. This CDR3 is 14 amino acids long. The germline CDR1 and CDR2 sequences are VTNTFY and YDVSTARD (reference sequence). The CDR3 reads CATWDRPGYYKKLF. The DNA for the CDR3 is TGTGCCACCTGGGACAGGCCTGGGTATTATAAGAAACTCTTT.

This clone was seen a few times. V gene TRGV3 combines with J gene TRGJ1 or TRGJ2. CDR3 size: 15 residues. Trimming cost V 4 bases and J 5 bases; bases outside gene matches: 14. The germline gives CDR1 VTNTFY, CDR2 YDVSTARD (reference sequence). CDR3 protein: CATWEFNKGNYKKLF. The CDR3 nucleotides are TGTGCCACCTGGGAATTCAATAAAGGGAATTATAAGAAACTCTTT.

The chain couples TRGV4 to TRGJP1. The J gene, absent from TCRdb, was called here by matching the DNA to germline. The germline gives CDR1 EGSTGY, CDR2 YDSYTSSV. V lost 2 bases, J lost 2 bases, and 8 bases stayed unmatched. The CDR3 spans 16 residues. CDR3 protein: CATWDVPGTTGWFKIF. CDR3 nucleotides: TGTGCCACCTGGGATGTCCCAGGGACCACTGGTTGGTTCAAGATATTT.

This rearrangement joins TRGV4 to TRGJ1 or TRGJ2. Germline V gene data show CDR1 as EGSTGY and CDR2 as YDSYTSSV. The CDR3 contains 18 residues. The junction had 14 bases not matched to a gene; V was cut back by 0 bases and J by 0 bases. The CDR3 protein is CATWDGHGHNRNYYKKLF. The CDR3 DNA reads TGTGCCACCTGGGATGGGCACGGGCATAACCGGAATTATTATAAGAAACTCTTT.

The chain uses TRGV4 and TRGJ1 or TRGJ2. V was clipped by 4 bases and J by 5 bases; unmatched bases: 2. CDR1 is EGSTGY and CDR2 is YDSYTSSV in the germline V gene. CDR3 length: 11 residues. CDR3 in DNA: TGTGCCACCTGGGAAGATTATAAGAAACTCTTT. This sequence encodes CATWEDYKKLF.

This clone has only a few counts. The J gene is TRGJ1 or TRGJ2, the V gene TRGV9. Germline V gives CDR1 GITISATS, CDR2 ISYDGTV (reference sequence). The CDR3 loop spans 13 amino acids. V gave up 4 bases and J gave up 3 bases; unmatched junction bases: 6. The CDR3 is CALWELGYYKKLF. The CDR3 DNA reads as TGTGCCTTGTGGGAACTGGGTTATTATAAGAAACTCTTT.

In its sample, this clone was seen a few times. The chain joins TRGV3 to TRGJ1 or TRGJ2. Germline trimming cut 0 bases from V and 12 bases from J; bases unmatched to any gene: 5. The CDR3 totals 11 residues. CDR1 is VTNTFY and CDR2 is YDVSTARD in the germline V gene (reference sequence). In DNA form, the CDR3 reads TGTGCCACCTGGGACAGGCATTCGAAACTCTTT. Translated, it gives CATWDRHSKLF.

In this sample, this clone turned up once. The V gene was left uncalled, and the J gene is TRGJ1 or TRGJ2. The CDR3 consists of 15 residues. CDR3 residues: CATWDGRRNYYKKLF. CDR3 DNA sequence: TGTGCCACCTGGGATGGGCGAAGGAATTATTATAAGAAACTCTTT.

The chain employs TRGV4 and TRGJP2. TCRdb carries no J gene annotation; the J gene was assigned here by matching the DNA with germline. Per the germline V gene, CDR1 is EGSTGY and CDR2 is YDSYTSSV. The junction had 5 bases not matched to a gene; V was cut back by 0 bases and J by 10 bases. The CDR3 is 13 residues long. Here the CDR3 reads CATWDGPGWIKTF. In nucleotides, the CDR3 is TGTGCCACCTGGGATGGGCCGGGTTGGATCAAGACGTTT.

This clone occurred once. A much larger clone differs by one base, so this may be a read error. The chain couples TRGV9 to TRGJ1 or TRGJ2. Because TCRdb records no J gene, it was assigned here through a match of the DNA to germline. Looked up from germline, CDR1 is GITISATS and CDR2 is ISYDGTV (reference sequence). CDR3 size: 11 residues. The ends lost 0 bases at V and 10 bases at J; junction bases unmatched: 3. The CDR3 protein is CALWEVSKKLF. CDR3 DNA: TGTGCCTTGTGGGAGGTGAGCAAGAAACTCTTT.

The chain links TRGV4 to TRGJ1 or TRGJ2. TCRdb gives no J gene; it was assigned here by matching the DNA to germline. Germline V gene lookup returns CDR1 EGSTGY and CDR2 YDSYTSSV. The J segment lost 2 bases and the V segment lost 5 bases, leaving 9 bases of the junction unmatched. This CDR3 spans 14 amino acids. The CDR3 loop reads CATWATRYYYKKLF. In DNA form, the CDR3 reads TGTGCCACCTGGGCCACTAGGTATTATTATAAGAAACTCTTT.

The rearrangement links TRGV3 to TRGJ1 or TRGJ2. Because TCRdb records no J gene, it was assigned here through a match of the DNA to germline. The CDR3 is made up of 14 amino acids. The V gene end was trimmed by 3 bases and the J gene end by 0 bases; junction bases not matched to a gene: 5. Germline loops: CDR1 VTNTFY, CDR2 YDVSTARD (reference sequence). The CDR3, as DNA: TGTGCCACCTGGGACGGTCCGAATTATTATAAGAAACTCTTT. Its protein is CATWDGPNYYKKLF.

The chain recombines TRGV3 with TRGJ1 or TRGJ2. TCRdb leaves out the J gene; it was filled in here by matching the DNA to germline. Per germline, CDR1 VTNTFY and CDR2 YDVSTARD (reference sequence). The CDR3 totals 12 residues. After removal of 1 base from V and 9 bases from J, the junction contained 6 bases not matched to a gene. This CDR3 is CATWDSQLKKLF. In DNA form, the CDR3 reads TGTGCCACCTGGGACAGCCAGCTTAAGAAACTCTTT.

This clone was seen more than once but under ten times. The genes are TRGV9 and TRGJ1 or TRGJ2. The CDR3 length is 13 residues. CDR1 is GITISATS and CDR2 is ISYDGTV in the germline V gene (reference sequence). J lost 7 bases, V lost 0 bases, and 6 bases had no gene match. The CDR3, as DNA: TGTGCCTTGTGGGAGGTGAAGGCGTATAAGAAACTCTTT. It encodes CALWEVKAYKKLF.

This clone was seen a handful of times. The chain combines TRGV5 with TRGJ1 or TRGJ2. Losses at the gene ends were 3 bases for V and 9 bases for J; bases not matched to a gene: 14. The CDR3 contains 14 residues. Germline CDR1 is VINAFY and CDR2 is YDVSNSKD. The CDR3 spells CATWDWPNGVKKLF. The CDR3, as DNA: TGTGCCACCTGGGACTGGCCCAATGGGGTTAAGAAACTCTTT.

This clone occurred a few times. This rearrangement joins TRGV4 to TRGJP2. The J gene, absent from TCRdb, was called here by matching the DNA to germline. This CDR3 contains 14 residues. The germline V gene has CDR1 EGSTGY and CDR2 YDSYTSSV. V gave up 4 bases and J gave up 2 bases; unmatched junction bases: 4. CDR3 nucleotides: TGTGCCACCTGGGAGGAGAGTAGTGATTGGATCAAGACGTTT. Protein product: CATWEESSDWIKTF.